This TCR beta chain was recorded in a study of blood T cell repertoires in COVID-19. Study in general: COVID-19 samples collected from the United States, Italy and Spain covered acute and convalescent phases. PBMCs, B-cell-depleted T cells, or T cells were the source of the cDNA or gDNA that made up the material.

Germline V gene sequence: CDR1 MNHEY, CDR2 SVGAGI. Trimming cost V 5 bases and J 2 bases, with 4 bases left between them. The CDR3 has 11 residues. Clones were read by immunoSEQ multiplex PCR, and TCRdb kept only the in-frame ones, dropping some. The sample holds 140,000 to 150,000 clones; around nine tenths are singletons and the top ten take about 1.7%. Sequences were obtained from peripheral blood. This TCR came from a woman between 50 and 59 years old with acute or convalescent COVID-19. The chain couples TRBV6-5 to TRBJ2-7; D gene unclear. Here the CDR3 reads CASSTPYEQYF. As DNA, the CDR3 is TGTGCCAGCAGTACTCCCTACGAGCAGTACTTC.